Below are 3 T cell receptor beta chains sequenced from a single sample in a study of blood T cell repertoires in COVID-19. The table came from immunoSEQ multiplex PCR; TCRdb's copy has only in-frame clones and leaves some out. The sample lists 150,000 to 200,000 clones; approximately 80% were seen once. Sample: peripheral blood. Receptor source: a woman aged 80 or over with acute or convalescent COVID-19.

The chain joins TRBV5-1 to TRBJ1-2; D call uncertain. V was cut by 0 bases and J by 0 bases, with 6 bases left in between. This CDR3 is built from 14 residues. CDR1 is SGHRS and CDR2 is YFSETQ in the germline V gene. In nucleotides, the CDR3 is TGCGCCAGCAGCTTGGGTCCGGCTAACTATGGCTACACCTTC. It codes for CASSLGPANYGYTF.

The V call is TRBV5-1, the J call TRBJ1-2, with 7 nucleotides matching TRBD1. This CDR3 has 15 residues. Trimming took 0 bases from V and 3 from J; bases not matched to a gene: 5. Germline V CDR1 and CDR2: SGHRS, YFSETQ. The CDR3 sequence: CASSLVGGPDYGYTF. The CDR3, as DNA: TGCGCCAGCAGCTTGGTAGGGGGCCCTGACTATGGCTACACCTTC.

The chain employs TRBV11-2 and TRBJ2-2, with a weak D call TRBD2 (5 bases). The CDR3 length is 15 residues. Germline assignment: CDR1 SGHAT and CDR2 FQNNGV. Trimming took off 5 bases at V and 7 bases at J, with 17 bases between the two ends. The CDR3 coding sequence is TGTGCCAGCAGCCAGGTTCTCACCCGGGGCGGGGAGCTGTTTTTT. Protein: CASSQVLTRGGELFF. Drawing the rest from reference TRBV11-2 and TRBJ2-2, the complete variable domain is EAGVAQSPRYKIIEKRQSVAFWCNPISGHATLYWYQQILGQGPKLLIQFQNNGVVDDSQLPKDRFSAERLKGVDSTLKIQPAKLEDSAVYLCASSQVLTRGGELFFGEGSRLTVL.